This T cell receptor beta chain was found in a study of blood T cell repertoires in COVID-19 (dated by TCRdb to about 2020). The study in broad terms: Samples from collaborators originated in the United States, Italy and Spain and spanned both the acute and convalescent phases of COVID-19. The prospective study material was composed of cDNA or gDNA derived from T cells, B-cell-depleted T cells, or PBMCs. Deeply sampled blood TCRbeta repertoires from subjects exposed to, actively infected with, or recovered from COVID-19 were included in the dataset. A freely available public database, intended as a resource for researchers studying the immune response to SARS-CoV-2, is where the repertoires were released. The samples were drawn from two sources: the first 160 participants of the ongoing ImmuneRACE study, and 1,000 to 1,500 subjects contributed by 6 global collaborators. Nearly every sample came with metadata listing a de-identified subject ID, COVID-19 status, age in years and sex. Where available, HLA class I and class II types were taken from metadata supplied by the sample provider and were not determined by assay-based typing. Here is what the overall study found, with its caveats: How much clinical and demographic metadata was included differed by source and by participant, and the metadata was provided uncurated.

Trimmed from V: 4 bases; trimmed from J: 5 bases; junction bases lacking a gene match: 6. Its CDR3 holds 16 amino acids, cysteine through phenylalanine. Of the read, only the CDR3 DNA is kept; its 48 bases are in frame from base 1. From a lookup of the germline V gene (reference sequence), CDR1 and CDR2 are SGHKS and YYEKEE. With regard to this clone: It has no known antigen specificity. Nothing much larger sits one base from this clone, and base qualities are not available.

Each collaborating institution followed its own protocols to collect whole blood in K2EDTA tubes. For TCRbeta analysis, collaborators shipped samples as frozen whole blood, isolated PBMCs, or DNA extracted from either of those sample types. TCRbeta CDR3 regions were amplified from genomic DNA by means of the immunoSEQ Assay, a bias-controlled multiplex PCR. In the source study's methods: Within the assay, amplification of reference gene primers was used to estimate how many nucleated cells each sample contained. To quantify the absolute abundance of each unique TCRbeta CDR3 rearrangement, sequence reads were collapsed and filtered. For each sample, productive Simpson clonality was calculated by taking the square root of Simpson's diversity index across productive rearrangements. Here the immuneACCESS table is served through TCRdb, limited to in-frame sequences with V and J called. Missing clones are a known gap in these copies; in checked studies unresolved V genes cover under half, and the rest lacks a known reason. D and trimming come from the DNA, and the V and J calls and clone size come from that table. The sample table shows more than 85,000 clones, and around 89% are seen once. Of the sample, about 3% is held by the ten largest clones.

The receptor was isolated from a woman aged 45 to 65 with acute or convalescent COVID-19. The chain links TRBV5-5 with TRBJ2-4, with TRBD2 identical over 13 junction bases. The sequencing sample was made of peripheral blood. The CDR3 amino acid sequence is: CASSPTSGRFENIQYF. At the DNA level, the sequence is TGTGCCAGCAGCCCGACTAGCGGGAGGTTCGAAAACATTCAGTACTTC.